This T cell receptor (beta chain) was found in a study of neoadjuvant anti-PD-1 for oral cavity cancer. Across the study: Most patients had three to four biweekly doses of 3 mg/kg nivolumab before resection. Study-level results: Higher pretreatment Treg/Th17 ratios tracked higher pretreatment blood clonality.

TCRdb's copy holds only in-frame clones and misses some; the assay was immunoSEQ multiplex PCR. The sample includes about 6,900 clones, 74% of them seen just once. Patients were newly diagnosed with stage II-IVA oral cavity squamous cell carcinoma without prior systemic or radiation treatment. Cohort: HPV-negative, locally advanced oral cavity squamous cell carcinoma patients. Germline V gene lookup returns CDR1 SGHDT and CDR2 YYEEEE. The V gene lost 4 bases and the J gene lost 3 bases, with 16 bases spanning the gap. The CDR3 length is 15 residues. Comment on this clone: Its antigen is undetermined.

Sequencing was performed on PBMCs, taken before nivolumab (anti-PD-1) treatment. The chain uses TRBV5-6 and TRBJ1-2; D is perhaps TRBD1 (5 bases). The TCR was taken from a person aged 40 to 85 with oral cavity squamous cell carcinoma. CDR3 in amino acids: CASSRAGRGDYGYTF. The DNA for the CDR3 is TGTGCCAGCAGCCGCGCAGGTCGGGGGGACTATGGCTACACCTTC.